The 5 T cell receptor beta chains below were found in one sample sequenced in a study of T cells in Graves' hyperthyroidism and ophthalmopathy. There were TCR beta CDR3 regions amplified from RNA transcripts. HTBI primers were the set used in a first-round RT-PCR of the TCR CDR3. MiXCR, run by TCRdb on the multiplex PCR reads, gives a single entry per CDR3 protein. Seen here are around 600,000 distinct CDR3 sequences, roughly 14% observed once, and the top ten hold 12%. Material: blood. The receptor source for this set is a woman aged 50 to 60 with Graves' ophthalmopathy.

There are many counts of this clonotype. The chain carries TRBV28 and TRBJ2-1; unclear D gene. The germline gives CDR1 MDHEN, CDR2 SYDVKM. This CDR3 has 17 amino acids. Trimming took 3 bases from V and 0 from J, leaving 15 bases between them. The CDR3 bases are TGTGCCAGCAGTTTTCTTCCCAGTCAGAGCTCCTACAATGAGCAGTTCTTC. This codes for CASSFLPSQSSYNEQFF. Complete variable domain (other parts from reference TRBV28 and TRBJ2-1): DVKVTQSSRYLVKRTGEKVFLECVQDMDHENMFWYRQDPGLGLRLIYFSYDVKMKEKGDIPEGYSVSREKKERFSLILESASTNQTSMYLCASSFLPSQSSYNEQFFGPGTRLTVL.

In its sample, this clonotype was seen many times. This rearrangement joins TRBV12-3 or TRBV12-4 to TRBJ2-1; no firm D call. The CDR3 sequence is 15 residues long. Trimming took off 3 bases at V and 2 bases at J, with 11 bases between the two ends. The CDR3 DNA follows: TGTGCCAGCAGTTTCAGTGTGGGCACCTACAATGAGCAGTTCTTC. It specifies CASSFSVGTYNEQFF.

The sample holds a few counts of this clonotype. This sequence joins TRBV30 and TRBJ2-7; D tentatively fits TRBD1 or TRBD2 (5 bases each). This CDR3 has 15 amino acids. Trimming stripped 3 bases from V and 1 base from J, with 16 bases between. Per germline, CDR1 GTSNPN and CDR2 SVGIG (reference sequence). The DNA of the CDR3 is TGTGCCTGGAGCCCTTTAGGGGAGTTTTCCTACGAGCAGTACTTC. Translated, it gives CAWSPLGEFSYEQYF. Combining the CDR3 with reference TRBV30 and TRBJ2-7 gives the whole variable domain SQTIHQWPATLVQPVGSPLSLECTVEGTSNPNLYWYRQAAGRGLQLLFYSVGIGQISSEVPQNLSASRPQDRQFILSSKKLLLSDSGFYLCAWSPLGEFSYEQYFGPGTRLTVT.

The table lists this clonotype with many counts. The chain recombines TRBV28 with TRBJ2-1; possibly TRBD2 for D (6 bases). The germline V and J ends were trimmed by 8 bases and 5 bases, with 25 bases remaining between them. The germline CDR1 and CDR2 sequences are MDHEN and SYDVKM. The CDR3 is 17 amino acids. This CDR3 reads CASGDRGGTRRDNEQFF. The CDR3 region has the DNA TGTGCCAGCGGGGACCGGGGCGGGACTCGTCGTGACAATGAGCAGTTCTTC.

This clonotype has only a few counts. At one end the junction does not follow the germline gene, possibly because of a read error. The gene calls are TRBV7-9 and TRBJ2-7; the D gene is possibly TRBD1 (6 bases). The CDR3 consists of 13 residues. CDR1 SEHNR and CDR2 FQNEAQ come from the germline V gene (reference sequence). CDR3 sequence (DNA): TGTGTCAGCAGGCACAAACAGGGTCCCGAGCAGTACTTC. The encoded protein is CVSRHKQGPEQYF. The full variable domain, in which reference TRBV7-9 and TRBJ2-7 provide the parts outside the CDR3, is DTGVSQNPRHKITKRGQNVTFRCDPISEHNRLYWYRQTLGQGPEFLTYFQNEAQLEKSRLLSDRFSAERPKGSFSTLEIQRTEQGDSAMYLCVSRHKQGPEQYFGPGTRLTVT.